This is a list of T cell receptor beta chains from one sample in a study of T-cell reconstitution after alpha-beta-depleted transplantation in children. TCRdb used MiXCR to reprocess the PCR reads, holding one entry per CDR3 protein. Of about a million distinct CDR3 sequences in the sample, roughly 31% are singletons; the top ten hold approximately 30%. The sample here was PBMCs, mostly from graft donor cells, taken 360 days after TCRalphabeta/CD19-depleted stem cell transplant. These receptors were obtained from a boy in the first two years of life who had a stem cell transplant for SCID, so the T cells may come from the graft donor. Each CDR3 is given with its conserved first and last residue.

TRBV9	TRBJ2-3	CASSLMGGRGTDTQYF
TRBV20-1	TRBJ1-6	CSARTGGIGPLHF
TRBV5-1	TRBJ2-3	CASSLAGGGADTQYF
TRBV5-6	TRBJ2-7	CASSSPFPHYEQYF
TRBV4-2	TRBJ2-1	CASSGPTSGGFGEQFF
TRBV12-3/TRBV12-4	TRBJ2-7	CASSPMASTYEQYF
TRBV15	TRBJ1-2	CATSHLVGGYTF
TRBV12-3/TRBV12-4	TRBJ1-3	CASGRDAGNTIYF
TRBV7-8	TRBJ2-1	CASSTRQGGHEQFF
TRBV3-1	TRBJ2-7	CASSQDRLAGAYEQYF
TRBV5-1	TRBJ2-2	CASRMQGTGELFF
TRBV5-1	TRBJ2-3	CASSPGKRGADTQYF
TRBV5-1	TRBJ1-5	CASSPTGQGSQPQHF
TRBV18	TRBJ1-1	CASSSEQGTEAFF
TRBV27	TRBJ1-1	CASSSQGGRTEAFF
TRBV13	TRBJ2-7	CASSKGVSYEQYF
TRBV3-1	TRBJ2-7	CASSQDTLAGGGEQYF
TRBV5-5	TRBJ1-5	CASSSGPLLPNQPQHF
TRBV30	TRBJ2-1	CAWSVWGISLDNEQFF
TRBV5-1	TRBJ2-6	CASSSTSAGANVLTF
TRBV20-1	TRBJ1-1	CSAVRDQANTEAFF
TRBV5-1	TRBJ2-1	CASSLYGGSNEQFF
TRBV28	TRBJ2-6	CASSLVDNDSGANVLTF
TRBV6-1	TRBJ2-1	CASSGSTGGLYNEQFF
TRBV4-3	TRBJ2-7	CASSQRQTTYEQYF
TRBV20-1	TRBJ2-7	CSARDRGGTRIYEQYF
TRBV27	TRBJ2-1	CASSFLAGEQFF
TRBV5-1	TRBJ2-5	CASSETGWETQYF
TRBV5-1	TRBJ1-4	CASSLTSATNEKLFF
TRBV10-3	TRBJ2-7	CAISTGTGGLYEQYF
TRBV5-5	TRBJ1-4	CASSAAVIRTGHEKLFF
TRBV11-2	TRBJ2-1	CASSSGGLGGQYNEQFF
TRBV19	TRBJ2-3	CASRKTTGGGRTDTQYF
TRBV11-2	TRBJ1-6	CASSLPAGQVGALNSPLHF
TRBV20-1	TRBJ1-1	CSARRQLGTEAFF
TRBV20-1	TRBJ1-5	CSATKQDNQPQHF
TRBV20-1	TRBJ1-3	CSARDLQGRNTIYF
TRBV20-1	TRBJ2-3	CSASRVAGVSDTQYF
TRBV27	TRBJ2-3	CASSLFHPDTQYF
TRBV12-3/TRBV12-4	TRBJ1-2	CASSLRAGKYGYTF
TRBV9	TRBJ1-3	CASSVDQGSFGNTIYF
TRBV20-1	TRBJ2-5	CCATGRALTLYQETQYF
TRBV20-1	TRBJ2-7	CSASTVAPRDEQYF
TRBV12-3/TRBV12-4	TRBJ1-5	CASSWPGLGGHSNQPQHF
TRBV10-3	TRBJ2-2	CAISPIVGELFF
TRBV12-3/TRBV12-4	TRBJ2-1	CASRVGGALGEQFF
TRBV11-2	TRBJ2-1	CASSSRGTGKVSYNEQFF
TRBV29-1	TRBJ2-7	CSVVGVWGGRAYEQYF
TRBV27	TRBJ2-3	CASSKRTSGPSSTDTQYF
TRBV6-2/TRBV6-3	TRBJ2-4	CASSYGGGGRKNIQYF
TRBV2	TRBJ2-1	CASSTRALSGGAYNEQFF
TRBV27	TRBJ2-1	CASSIQGLAGAHNEQFF
TRBV28	TRBJ2-5	CASNHEYSETQYF
TRBV12-3/TRBV12-4	TRBJ2-7	CASSHTDRDGYEQYF